This is a list of T cell receptor beta chains from one sample in a study of T cell responses to AZD1222 COVID-19 vaccine. Clones were read by immunoSEQ multiplex PCR, and TCRdb kept only the in-frame ones, dropping some. The sample has some 98,000 clones, roughly 80% seen once. This specimen was peripheral blood, taken 28 days after the second AZD1222 dose. The receptors shown here come from an adult who received the AZD1222 COVID-19 vaccine. Each CDR3 is given with its conserved first and last residue. The order of the fields is clone size, V gene, D gene, J gene, CDR3 protein, CDR3 DNA. A D gene is named only where the DNA matches it firmly. A row's size may be missing; if present it is once, few, many or a size class.

abundance: NA
v_gene: TRBV3-1/TRBV3-2
d_gene: NA
j_gene: TRBJ2-6
CDR3aa: CASSHNLPGANVLTF
CDR3nt: TGTGCCAGCAGCCATAACCTCCCTGGGGCCAACGTCCTGACTTTC

abundance: few
v_gene: TRBV5-1
d_gene: TRBD1
j_gene: TRBJ1-2
CDR3aa: CASSISTGDEGYGYTF
CDR3nt: TGCGCCAGCAGCATTTCGACAGGGGATGAAGGCTATGGCTACACCTTC

abundance: NA
v_gene: TRBV7-9
d_gene: TRBD1
j_gene: TRBJ2-2
CDR3aa: CASSFQQGAGELFF
CDR3nt: TGTGCCAGCAGCTTTCAGCAGGGGGCCGGGGAGCTGTTTTTT

abundance: NA
v_gene: TRBV6-5
d_gene: TRBD1
j_gene: TRBJ2-1
CDR3aa: CASSDRVGDHNEQFF
CDR3nt: TGTGCCAGCTCTGACAGGGTGGGGGACCACAATGAGCAGTTCTTC

abundance: NA
v_gene: TRBV27
d_gene: TRBD2
j_gene: TRBJ2-7
CDR3aa: CASSLASGSSYEQYF
CDR3nt: TGTGCCAGCAGTTTAGCTAGCGGGAGCTCCTACGAGCAGTACTTC

abundance: once
v_gene: TRBV7-2
d_gene: NA
j_gene: TRBJ1-4
CDR3aa: CASSDRSNEKLFF
CDR3nt: TGTGCCAGCAGCGACAGAAGTAATGAAAAACTGTTTTTT

abundance: medium-sized
v_gene: TRBV6-2/TRBV6-3
d_gene: TRBD1
j_gene: TRBJ2-7
CDR3aa: CASSQGASSYEQYF
CDR3nt: TGTGCCAGCAGCCAGGGGGCTAGCAGCTACGAGCAGTACTTC

abundance: NA
v_gene: TRBV6-5
d_gene: NA
j_gene: TRBJ1-2
CDR3aa: CATGLGYGYTF
CDR3nt: TGTGCCACGGGGCTGGGCTATGGCTACACCTTC

abundance: NA
v_gene: TRBV7-2
d_gene: NA
j_gene: TRBJ1-1
CDR3aa: CASTGWMNTEAFF
CDR3nt: TGTGCCAGCACCGGGTGGATGAACACTGAAGCTTTCTTT

abundance: NA
v_gene: TRBV6-5
d_gene: NA
j_gene: TRBJ2-3
CDR3aa: CASRVHGVDTQYF
CDR3nt: TGTGCCAGCAGGGTCCACGGGGTAGATACGCAGTATTTT

abundance: once
v_gene: TRBV11-3
d_gene: TRBD2
j_gene: TRBJ2-2
CDR3aa: CASSSGLAGAGELFF
CDR3nt: TGTGCCAGCAGCTCGGGACTAGCGGGGGCCGGGGAGCTGTTTTTT

abundance: NA
v_gene: TRBV6-6
d_gene: NA
j_gene: TRBJ1-5
CDR3aa: CASSSGGASNQPQHF
CDR3nt: TGTGCCAGCAGCTCCGGGGGGGCGAGCAATCAGCCCCAGCATTTT

abundance: NA
v_gene: TRBV5-1
d_gene: NA
j_gene: TRBJ2-1
CDR3aa: CASSPRTGEGRAEQFF
CDR3nt: TGCGCCAGCAGCCCCCGAACAGGGGAGGGGAGAGCTGAGCAGTTCTTC

abundance: NA
v_gene: TRBV18
d_gene: NA
j_gene: TRBJ2-1
CDR3aa: CASSLLGGEQFF
CDR3nt: TGTGCCAGCTCACTCTTAGGGGGTGAGCAGTTCTTC

abundance: NA
v_gene: TRBV6-5
d_gene: NA
j_gene: TRBJ2-3
CDR3aa: CAGGGGSDTQYF
CDR3nt: TGTGCCGGAGGGGGGGGATCGGATACGCAGTATTTT

abundance: NA
v_gene: TRBV6-2/TRBV6-3
d_gene: NA
j_gene: TRBJ1-1
CDR3aa: CASSQSRGGSTGEAFF
CDR3nt: TGTGCCAGCAGTCAATCCCGTGGAGGGTCGACTGGTGAAGCTTTCTTT

abundance: NA
v_gene: TRBV30
d_gene: NA
j_gene: TRBJ1-2
CDR3aa: CAWSGGLGGAGVRGYTF
CDR3nt: TGTGCCTGGAGTGGCGGACTGGGAGGGGCGGGAGTTCGTGGCTACACCTTC

abundance: NA
v_gene: TRBV10-3
d_gene: NA
j_gene: TRBJ2-6
CDR3aa: CAISESRSSGANVLTF
CDR3nt: TGTGCCATCAGTGAGTCCCGGTCCTCTGGGGCCAACGTCCTGACTTTC

abundance: NA
v_gene: TRBV5-5
d_gene: TRBD1
j_gene: TRBJ1-5
CDR3aa: CASSLGQGYQPQHF
CDR3nt: TGTGCCAGCAGCCTGGGACAGGGCTATCAGCCCCAGCATTTT

abundance: NA
v_gene: TRBV28
d_gene: NA
j_gene: TRBJ1-5
CDR3aa: CASSLERVGPQHF
CDR3nt: TGTGCCAGCAGTTTGGAGAGGGTCGGGCCCCAGCATTTT

abundance: NA
v_gene: TRBV7-2
d_gene: TRBD2
j_gene: TRBJ2-2
CDR3aa: CASTPSGSIGTGELFF
CDR3nt: TGTGCCAGCACCCCAAGCGGGAGTATAGGGACCGGGGAGCTGTTTTTT

abundance: once
v_gene: TRBV2
d_gene: NA
j_gene: TRBJ1-1
CDR3aa: CAGQGDYQDTEAFF
CDR3nt: TGTGCCGGACAAGGGGACTACCAAGACACTGAAGCTTTCTTT

abundance: once
v_gene: TRBV28
d_gene: TRBD1
j_gene: TRBJ2-1
CDR3aa: CASLDREKNSSSYNEQFF
CDR3nt: TGTGCCAGCCTGGACAGGGAAAAAAACTCTAGCTCCTACAATGAGCAGTTCTTC

abundance: once
v_gene: TRBV5-4
d_gene: NA
j_gene: TRBJ1-2
CDR3aa: CASSLERRGYTF
CDR3nt: TGTGCCAGCAGCTTGGAAAGGAGGGGCTACACCTTC

abundance: few
v_gene: TRBV4-1
d_gene: TRBD2
j_gene: TRBJ2-3
CDR3aa: CASSHLAGGTTSTDTQYF
CDR3nt: TGCGCCAGCAGCCATTTAGCGGGAGGGACCACTAGCACAGATACGCAGTATTTT

abundance: NA
v_gene: TRBV5-1
d_gene: NA
j_gene: TRBJ1-6
CDR3aa: CASRNRENSPLHF
CDR3nt: TGCGCCAGTCGAAACAGGGAGAATTCACCCCTCCACTTT

abundance: NA
v_gene: TRBV20-1
d_gene: NA
j_gene: TRBJ1-1
CDR3aa: CSASSPGTMNTEAFF
CDR3nt: TGCAGTGCCAGTTCCCCAGGAACCATGAACACTGAAGCTTTCTTT

abundance: NA
v_gene: TRBV9
d_gene: NA
j_gene: TRBJ2-7
CDR3aa: CASSADRDQSYEQYF
CDR3nt: TGTGCCAGCAGCGCTGACCGGGACCAGAGCTACGAGCAGTACTTC

abundance: NA
v_gene: TRBV18
d_gene: NA
j_gene: TRBJ2-2
CDR3aa: CASSPYDTGELFF
CDR3nt: TGTGCCAGCTCACCTTACGACACCGGGGAGCTGTTTTTT

abundance: NA
v_gene: TRBV6-5
d_gene: NA
j_gene: TRBJ2-2
CDR3aa: CATLFMGSGELFF
CDR3nt: TGTGCCACCCTATTTATGGGGTCCGGGGAGCTGTTTTTT

abundance: NA
v_gene: TRBV5-1
d_gene: TRBD2
j_gene: TRBJ2-1
CDR3aa: CASSFLAGGSYNEQFF
CDR3nt: TGCGCCAGCAGCTTTCTAGCGGGAGGCTCCTACAATGAGCAGTTCTTC

abundance: NA
v_gene: TRBV6-6
d_gene: TRBD2
j_gene: TRBJ2-4
CDR3aa: CASSYGTSGKNIQYF
CDR3nt: TGTGCCAGCAGTTATGGTACTAGCGGAAAAAACATTCAGTACTTC

abundance: once
v_gene: TRBV5-1
d_gene: TRBD2
j_gene: TRBJ2-3
CDR3aa: CASRKESGDGDTQYF
CDR3nt: TGCGCCAGCAGGAAGGAAAGCGGGGACGGAGATACGCAGTATTTT

abundance: many
v_gene: TRBV9
d_gene: NA
j_gene: TRBJ2-3
CDR3aa: CASSVDGVTDTQYF
CDR3nt: TGTGCCAGCAGCGTAGATGGGGTTACAGATACGCAGTATTTT

abundance: few
v_gene: TRBV28
d_gene: NA
j_gene: TRBJ1-3
CDR3aa: CASRPSPTGNTIYF
CDR3nt: TGTGCCAGCAGGCCCTCACCAACTGGAAACACCATATATTTT

abundance: NA
v_gene: TRBV3-1/TRBV3-2
d_gene: NA
j_gene: TRBJ2-2
CDR3aa: CASSHRPGELFF
CDR3nt: TGTGCCAGCAGCCACAGGCCCGGGGAGCTGTTTTTT

abundance: NA
v_gene: TRBV2
d_gene: TRBD1
j_gene: TRBJ1-1
CDR3aa: CASSTGGELAFF
CDR3nt: TGTGCCAGCAGTACAGGGGGAGAGTTAGCTTTCTTT

abundance: few
v_gene: TRBV7-9
d_gene: TRBD1
j_gene: TRBJ1-1
CDR3aa: CASRAAGGRNTEAFF
CDR3nt: TGTGCCAGCAGGGCCGCAGGGGGCCGGAACACTGAAGCTTTCTTT

abundance: NA
v_gene: TRBV7-2
d_gene: NA
j_gene: TRBJ2-3
CDR3aa: CASSRSMSREDTQYF
CDR3nt: TGTGCCAGCAGCCGGAGTATGTCAAGGGAAGATACGCAGTATTTT

abundance: NA
v_gene: TRBV23-1
d_gene: NA
j_gene: TRBJ1-1
CDR3aa: CASSRWGRKNPRRSSTEAFF
CDR3nt: TGCGCCAGCAGCCGTTGGGGGCGAAAAAACCCCCGTAGATCGAGCACTGAAGCTTTCTTT

abundance: NA
v_gene: TRBV9
d_gene: NA
j_gene: TRBJ1-4
CDR3aa: CASSVDLNEKLFF
CDR3nt: TGTGCCAGCAGCGTAGATCTGAATGAAAAACTGTTTTTT

abundance: NA
v_gene: TRBV12-3/TRBV12-4
d_gene: NA
j_gene: TRBJ1-1
CDR3aa: CASRDRIHTEAFF
CDR3nt: TGTGCCAGCAGGGACAGAATACACACTGAAGCTTTCTTT

abundance: NA
v_gene: TRBV6-2/TRBV6-3
d_gene: TRBD2
j_gene: TRBJ2-7
CDR3aa: CASSYASGVYEQYF
CDR3nt: TGTGCCAGCAGTTACGCTAGCGGGGTCTACGAGCAGTACTTC

abundance: NA
v_gene: TRBV4-3
d_gene: NA
j_gene: TRBJ2-4
CDR3aa: CASSQGSFLGGDIQYF
CDR3nt: TGCGCCAGCAGCCAAGGTAGCTTCTTGGGGGGTGACATTCAGTACTTC

abundance: NA
v_gene: TRBV7-8
d_gene: TRBD1
j_gene: TRBJ1-5
CDR3aa: CASSSQTGGHSNQPQHF
CDR3nt: TGTGCCAGCAGCTCACAGACAGGGGGCCATAGCAATCAGCCCCAGCATTTT

abundance: NA
v_gene: TRBV4-3
d_gene: NA
j_gene: TRBJ1-1
CDR3aa: CASSQDARGPFTEAFF
CDR3nt: TGCGCCAGCAGCCAGGACGCCCGGGGGCCCTTCACTGAAGCTTTCTTT